The 10 T cell receptor beta chains below were found in one sample sequenced in a study of Graves' ophthalmopathy and Graves' hyperthyroidism. RNA served as the template for amplifying TCR beta CDR3 regions. Second-round multiplex PCR followed a first-round RT-PCR using HTBI primers. Each CDR3 protein gets one entry after TCRdb re-called the multiplex PCR reads with MiXCR. This sample has a few hundred thousand distinct CDR3 sequences, with around 21% found just once. Sequences were obtained from peripheral blood. All receptors derive from a woman between 18 and 29 years old with stable Graves' hyperthyroidism.

Ten or more counts support this clonotype. This CDR3 reads CASSRGQGGGYTF. CDR3 nucleotide sequence: TGTGCCAGCAGTCGGGGACAGGGCGGCGGCTACACCTTC. The V and J genes are TRBV12-3 or TRBV12-4 and TRBJ1-2; 9 bases are a match to TRBD1. The CDR3 spans 13 residues. V gave up 5 bases and J gave up 8 bases; unmatched junction bases: 6.

This clonotype was counted at least ten times. The V and J genes are TRBV7-2 and TRBJ1-6, with D tentatively TRBD1 (5 bases). Germline loops: CDR1 SGHTA, CDR2 FQGNSA. The CDR3 loop spans 16 amino acids. Trimming removed 1 base from V and 6 bases from J, with 13 bases in between. The DNA of the CDR3 is TGTGCCAGCAGCTTAGAACCAGGGTGGCCTAATTCACCCCTCCACTTT. This translates into CASSLEPGWPNSPLHF.

This clonotype was seen a handful of times. The chain employs TRBV20-1 and TRBJ2-2; D gene uncertain. Germline lookup yields CDR1 DFQATT and CDR2 SNEGSKA (reference sequence). Trimming removed 1 base from V and 0 bases from J, with 6 bases in between. This CDR3 is built from 14 residues. The chain's CDR3 is CSARGFANTGELFF. For the CDR3, the DNA is TGCAGTGCTAGAGGATTCGCGAACACCGGGGAGCTGTTTTTT.

This clonotype occurred many times. This chain connects TRBV6-2 or TRBV6-3 to TRBJ2-7; 10 positions match TRBD2. The CDR3 has 16 amino acids. The germline CDR1 and CDR2 sequences are MNHEY and SVGEGT. The V segment lost 8 bases and the J segment 7 bases; nucleotides outside the gene matches: 17. The CDR3 region has the DNA TGTGCCAGCCTTCACCCCGGGCTAGCGGGAGATTGGGAGCAGTACTTC. Residues: CASLHPGLAGDWEQYF.

This clonotype was seen at least ten times. The rearrangement links TRBV30 to TRBJ2-7; 8 positions match TRBD1. Unmatched junction bases numbered 7, after V lost 3 bases and J lost 0 bases. CDR1 is GTSNPN and CDR2 is SVGIG in the germline V gene (reference sequence). This CDR3 has 15 residues. The CDR3 DNA reads as TGTGCCTGGAGCGTCGGACAGGGAAGCTCCTACGAGCAGTACTTC. Residues: CAWSVGQGSSYEQYF.

This chain uses TRBV30 with TRBJ2-5; maybe TRBD1 (5 bases). Germline lookup yields CDR1 GTSNPN and CDR2 SVGIG (reference sequence). The CDR3 is 13 residues long. Between the trimmed V and J ends, which lost 2 bases and 2 bases, there was a span of 9 bases. In DNA, the CDR3 is TGTGCCTGGAGTCCAGGGATTCAAGAGACCCAGTACTTC. It encodes CAWSPGIQETQYF.

This clonotype was counted ten times or more. CDR3: CSGQLAGEETQYF. CDR3 DNA: TGCAGCGGGCAACTAGCGGGAGAAGAGACCCAGTACTTC. This sequence joins TRBV29-1 and TRBJ2-5; TRBD2 agrees at 11 bases. Unmatched junction bases numbered 4, after V lost 7 bases and J lost 3 bases. The CDR3 spans 13 residues. Germline V gene sequence: CDR1 SQVTM, CDR2 ANQGSEA.

This sequence joins TRBV18 and TRBJ2-7; 7 bases are a match to TRBD1. CDR1 KGHSH and CDR2 LQKENI come from the germline V gene. The CDR3 totals 14 residues. Trimming at V came to 5 bases and at J to 2 bases, leaving 6 bases not matched to a gene. The CDR3 spells CASSRGTETYEQYF. Here the CDR3 DNA reads TGTGCCAGCTCAAGAGGGACAGAGACCTACGAGCAGTACTTC.

This clonotype was counted ten times or more. The chain joins TRBV6-5 to TRBJ2-3; D ambiguous. CDR3 size: 13 residues. Germline values: CDR1 MNHEY, CDR2 SVGAGI. Trimming removed 2 bases at V and 3 bases at J, with 6 bases between. CDR3 in amino acids: CASSYRKTDTQYF. CDR3 DNA sequence: TGTGCCAGCAGTTACAGGAAAACAGATACGCAGTATTTT.

V and J are TRBV12-3 or TRBV12-4 and TRBJ2-2; the D gene could be TRBD1 or TRBD2 (5 bases each). This CDR3 has 14 residues. Trimming pared 6 bases from V and 6 bases from J, leaving 14 bases between. DNA for the CDR3: TGTGCCAGCAGCCTCTCCGGGACCCCCGGGGAGCTGTTTTTT. It specifies CASSLSGTPGELFF.